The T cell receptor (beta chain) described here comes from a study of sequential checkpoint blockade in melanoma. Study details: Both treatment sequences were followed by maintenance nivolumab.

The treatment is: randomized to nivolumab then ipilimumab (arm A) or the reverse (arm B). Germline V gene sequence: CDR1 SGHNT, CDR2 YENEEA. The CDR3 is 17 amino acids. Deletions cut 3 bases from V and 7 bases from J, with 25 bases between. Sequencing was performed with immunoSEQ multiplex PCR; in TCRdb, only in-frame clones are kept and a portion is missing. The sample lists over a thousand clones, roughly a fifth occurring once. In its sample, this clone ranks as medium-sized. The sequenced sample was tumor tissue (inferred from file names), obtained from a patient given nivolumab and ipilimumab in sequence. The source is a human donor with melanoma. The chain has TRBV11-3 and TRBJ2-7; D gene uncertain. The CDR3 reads CASSLSSSFSLLGEQYF. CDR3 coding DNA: TGTGCCAGCAGCTTGAGTTCCTCGTTCTCTCTCTTGGGGGAGCAGTACTTC.